The rows below give T cell receptor beta chains drawn from one sample of a study of neurological immune-mediated disorders. TCRdb used MiXCR to reprocess the 5' RACE reads, holding one entry per CDR3 protein. Among about 62,000 distinct CDR3 sequences, less than 6% were seen once, and the ten largest hold 3% to 4%. Sequenced sample: PBMCs. These receptors originate from a woman in her fifties or sixties with multiple sclerosis. Each CDR3 is given with its conserved first and last residue. The D gene is left open where the match is weak. A clone size is listed for some rows: how often the clone was seen (once, few, many), or a class if it is expanded.

TRBV20-1	many	TRBJ2-2	-	TGCAGTGCGAGGGGGTTTGTGGGGCACACCGGGGAGCTGTTTTTT	CSARGFVGHTGELFF
TRBV5-6	many	TRBJ1-1	-	TGTGCCAGCAGCTTCAGGGCCCTGAGCACTGAAGCTTTCTTT	CASSFRALSTEAFF
TRBV5-1	many	TRBJ2-3	-	TGCGCCAGCAGCCTATCGAGCACAGATACGCAGTATTTT	CASSLSSTDTQYF
TRBV13	many	TRBJ1-1	-	TGTGCCAGCAGCTTAGGGGGCGCGAACACTGAAGCTTTCTTT	CASSLGGANTEAFF
TRBV3-1	many	TRBJ1-6	-	TGTGCCAGCAGCCCCGGTTCTCGGGGTTTGGCCCTCCACTTT	CASSPGSRGLALHF
TRBV4-1	many	TRBJ2-2	TRBD1	TGCGCCAGCAGCCCCTTGGCTCGGACAGGGAGAAACACCGGGGAGCTGTTTTTT	CASSPLARTGRNTGELFF
TRBV7-8	many	TRBJ2-1	-	TGTGCCAGCAGCTTAGCGCGGAGCGAGCAGTTCTTC	CASSLARSEQFF
TRBV4-1	many	TRBJ2-1	TRBD2	TGCGCCAGCAGCCAAGCCGAAGGACTAGCGGGGGGGGGTTCCTACAATGAGCAGTTCTTC	CASSQAEGLAGGGSYNEQFF
TRBV28	many	TRBJ2-3	TRBD2	TGTGCCAGCAGTTACCGCGGGGGTGTCACAGATACGCAGTATTTT	CASSYRGGVTDTQYF
TRBV5-1	many	TRBJ1-4	-	TGCGCCAGCAGGGAACGGGACGCCGGAAAACTGTTTTTT	CASRERDAGKLFF
TRBV24-1	many	TRBJ2-5	-	TGTGCCACCAGTGATTTTAGCAGGGGAGAGACCCAGTACTTC	CATSDFSRGETQYF
TRBV20-1	many	TRBJ2-5	TRBD1	TGCAGTGCTCTCTCCCAGGGGGCGGGCGAGACCCAGTACTTC	CSALSQGAGETQYF
TRBV2	many	TRBJ1-2	TRBD1	TGTGCCAGCAGTGAAAGGGACAGGTCTTCTGATGGCTACACCTTC	CASSERDRSSDGYTF
TRBV12-3/TRBV12-4	many	TRBJ1-1	TRBD1	TGTGCCAGCAGGGATGACAGGGGATTGAACACTGAAGCTTTCTTT	CASRDDRGLNTEAFF
TRBV5-1	many	TRBJ2-3	TRBD2	TGCGCCAGCAGCTTGTTCCAGCGGGGAGGCACAGATACGCAGTATTTT	CASSLFQRGGTDTQYF
TRBV7-2	few	TRBJ2-5	-	TGTGCCAGCACCCGGCCGGGACTGCCGAACGGTGGCCAGTACTTC	CASTRPGLPNGGQYF
TRBV5-6	many	TRBJ2-7	-	TGTGCCAGCAGCTTTGATCGGGCCTACGAGCAGTACTTC	CASSFDRAYEQYF
TRBV6-4	many	TRBJ2-3	TRBD2	TGTGCCAGCAGTGACGAGGCGGGGGGCAGCACAGATACGCAGTATTTT	CASSDEAGGSTDTQYF
TRBV21-1	-	TRBJ2-1	-	TGTGCCAGCAGGGAGGGTCCTAGGGCTGTCCTCTTC	CASREGPRAVLF
TRBV7-8	many	TRBJ1-5	-	TGTGCCAGCAGCGTCAGTCTGGGGAATCAGCCCCAGCATTTT	CASSVSLGNQPQHF
TRBV6-5	many	TRBJ1-1	TRBD1	TGTGCCAGCAGTTATCGCCCAGGGGGTTCCACTGAAGCTTTCTTT	CASSYRPGGSTEAFF
TRBV5-1	many	TRBJ2-1	-	TGCGCCAGCAGCTTGGAGAGGGCAGGGTGGGATGAGCAGTTCTTC	CASSLERAGWDEQFF
TRBV2	many	TRBJ1-6	-	TGTGCCAGCACCGGACGGAATAATTCACCCCTCCACTTT	CASTGRNNSPLHF
TRBV5-1	many	TRBJ2-3	-	TGCGCCAGCAGAACGGCAGATACGCAGTATTTT	CASRTADTQYF
TRBV20-1	many	TRBJ2-2	TRBD2	TGCAGTGCCGATCTAGCGGGAGACACCGGGGAGCTGTTTTTT	CSADLAGDTGELFF
TRBV29-1	many	TRBJ2-2	TRBD2	TGCAGCGTTCGGCTAGCGGGGGGAACCGGGGAGCTGTTTTTT	CSVRLAGGTGELFF
TRBV12-3/TRBV12-4	many	TRBJ2-4	-	TGTGCCAGCAGTTTAGGCTCTCGCACTCTAAACATTCAGTACTTC	CASSLGSRTLNIQYF
TRBV5-1	many	TRBJ2-4	-	TGCGCCAGCAGCCCCGACAGTGCCAAAAACATTCAGTACTTC	CASSPDSAKNIQYF
TRBV5-1	few	TRBJ1-5	-	TGCGCCAGCAGCTTGGGAGGAAAGTATCAGCCCCAGCATTTT	CASSLGGKYQPQHF
TRBV10-2	many	TRBJ2-1	TRBD1	TGCGCCAGCACCAGGGGGCAGAATGAGCAGTTCTTC	CASTRGQNEQFF
TRBV12-3/TRBV12-4	few	TRBJ1-6	-	TGTGCCAGCAGTTTTGTTCCGGGTTTTTCACCCCTCAACTTT	CASSFVPGFSPLNF
TRBV5-5	few	TRBJ1-1	-	TGTGCCAGCAGCCCAATCCGAGGAACCATGAACACTGAAGCTTTCTTT	CASSPIRGTMNTEAFF
TRBV20-1	many	TRBJ1-6	TRBD1	TGCAGTGCTAGAGATGCACAGAGGACAGGGAATATTAATTCACCCCTCCACTTT	CSARDAQRTGNINSPLHF
TRBV5-1	many	TRBJ2-2	TRBD1	TGCGCCAGCAGCACCGGGACAGGGAAATATTGGTCCGGGGAGCTGTTTTTT	CASSTGTGKYWSGELFF
TRBV10-3	many	TRBJ1-2	TRBD1	TGTGCCATCAGTTACGACAGGGAGGACGGCTACACCTTC	CAISYDREDGYTF
TRBV12-3/TRBV12-4	many	TRBJ1-1	TRBD1	TGTGCCAGCAGTGCCACCCACAGGGGCCACACTGAAGCTTTCTTT	CASSATHRGHTEAFF
TRBV10-3	-	TRBJ1-5	-	TGTGCCACCGTAATGGATATAAATCAGCCCCAGCATTTT	CATVMDINQPQHF
TRBV27	many	TRBJ2-1	TRBD1	TGTGCCAGCAGTACCGGGGACAGCCTTCTCTACAATGAGCAGTTCTTC	CASSTGDSLLYNEQFF
TRBV12-3/TRBV12-4	many	TRBJ2-2	TRBD2	TGTGCCAGCAGTCCCTCCCGGGGGGTTTTAGACGGGGAGCTGTTTTTT	CASSPSRGVLDGELFF
TRBV5-1	many	TRBJ2-1	-	TGCGCCAGCAGCTTTTTCCAGGAGAATGAGCAGTTCTTC	CASSFFQENEQFF
TRBV20-1	many	TRBJ2-2	TRBD1	TGCAGTGCGACCTCCGGGGACAGGGACACCGGGGAGCTGTTTTTT	CSATSGDRDTGELFF
TRBV25-1	many	TRBJ1-6	-	TGTGCCAGCGGTGGAAGACAGGAGAATTCACCCCTCCACTTT	CASGGRQENSPLHF
TRBV5-1	many	TRBJ2-1	-	TGCGCCAGCACTCGGACCGCGGGGCTCAATGAGCAGTTCTTC	CASTRTAGLNEQFF
TRBV7-2	many	TRBJ1-2	TRBD1	TGTGCCAGCAGCTATGGACAGGGTCGGGGCTACACCTTC	CASSYGQGRGYTF
TRBV4-3	many	TRBJ1-1	TRBD1	TGCGCCAGCAGCCAAGGACCGGGACAGGGCGGAACTGAAGCTTTCTTT	CASSQGPGQGGTEAFF
TRBV11-2	-	TRBJ2-5	TRBD2	TGTGCCAGCAGCTCCCGACTAGCTGACGGAGAGACCCAGTACTTC	CASSSRLADGETQYF
TRBV7-2	many	TRBJ1-5	-	TGTGCCAGCAGCCCAAAGGCCCATGGGTCACAGCCCCAGCATTTT	CASSPKAHGSQPQHF
TRBV2	many	TRBJ2-6	TRBD1	TGTGCCAGCAGCCGGACAGGTTCCAACTCTGGGGCCAACGTCCTGACTTTC	CASSRTGSNSGANVLTF
TRBV19	many	TRBJ1-1	-	TGTGCCAGTAGTATAAACCAGGGCACAGCTTTCTTT	CASSINQGTAFF
TRBV6-4	few	TRBJ2-1	-	TGTGCCAGCAGCATGGACGGAAACAATGAGCAGTTCTTC	CASSMDGNNEQFF
TRBV11-2	many	TRBJ1-3	-	TGTGCCAGCGCCGTTGGGAGCTCTGGAAACACCATATATTTT	CASAVGSSGNTIYF
TRBV20-1	-	TRBJ1-1	-	TGCAGTGCTAGAGACCCGGGAAAGGGGAGCACTGAAGCTTTCTTT	CSARDPGKGSTEAFF
TRBV4-3	many	TRBJ1-6	-	TGCGCCAGCAGCCAGAGTCCAGATAATTCACCCCTCCACTTT	CASSQSPDNSPLHF
TRBV3-1	few	TRBJ1-1	-	TGTGCCAGCAGCCTCGGAAAGGGTAATAAAGCTTTCTTT	CASSLGKGNKAFF
TRBV20-1	many	TRBJ2-2	-	TGCAGTGCTAGAGATCCCTCTGGCCAGCGGAACACCGGGGAGCTGTTTTTT	CSARDPSGQRNTGELFF